A single sample is the source of the 24 T cell receptor beta chains below, sequenced in a study of blood T cell repertoires in COVID-19. This table comes from immunoSEQ multiplex PCR, and its TCRdb copy is limited to in-frame clones, with some not included. The sample holds about 27,000 clones, approximately 80% seen once. The sample was peripheral blood. Receptors were obtained from a man between 70 and 80 years old with acute or convalescent COVID-19.

The chain uses TRBV5-1 and TRBJ2-7, with D unresolved. This CDR3 contains 16 residues. With 4 bases removed from V and 5 bases from J, the gap between germline ends came to 22 bases. CDR1 and CDR2 from the germline V gene are SGHRS and YFSETQ. The CDR3 here is CASSALRQTPSDEQYF. The DNA for the CDR3 is TGCGCCAGCAGCGCCCTCAGGCAAACCCCGTCCGACGAGCAGTACTTC.

The CDR3 spells CASSGSLQSSGTF. The CDR3 DNA is TGTGCCAGCAGTGGAAGCCTACAGTCCTCCGGTACCTTC. V is TRBV9 and J is TRBJ1-2; D is unclear. This CDR3 has 13 amino acids. Germline V CDR1 and CDR2: SGDLS, YYNGEE. V lost 5 bases to trimming and J lost 14 bases, with 22 bases between them.

The chain joins TRBV6-5 to TRBJ1-1, with D perhaps matching TRBD1 (5 bases). CDR3 length: 15 residues. V gave up 6 bases and J gave up 8 bases, with 22 bases separating them. The germline CDR1 and CDR2 sequences are MNHEY and SVGAGI. The CDR3 nucleotides are TGTGCCAGCAGAGATTACGATTACAGGTTATGGGAAGCTTTCTTT. Translated: CASRDYDYRLWEAFF.

The chain carries TRBV2 and TRBJ2-6; possible D gene TRBD1, 6 bases. This CDR3 spans 18 amino acids. The germline V and J ends were trimmed by 2 bases and 4 bases, with 18 bases remaining between them. The germline V gene encodes CDR1 SNHLY and CDR2 FYNNEI. CDR3 protein: CASSERGHRRTGANVLTF. CDR3 sequence (DNA): TGTGCCAGCAGTGAAAGGGGACATCGCCGTACGGGGGCCAACGTCCTGACTTTC.

The V call is TRBV30, the J call TRBJ1-4; D is ambiguous. The CDR3 length is 13 residues. Trimming took 6 bases from V and 0 from J, leaving 8 bases between them. Germline assignment: CDR1 GTSNPN and CDR2 SVGIG (reference sequence). The CDR3 here is CACRPATNEKLFF. The CDR3 bases are TGTGCCTGCAGGCCCGCAACTAATGAAAAACTGTTTTTT.

The chain is built from TRBV5-8 and TRBJ1-1, with 7 bases lining up with TRBD1. Germline V gene data show CDR1 as SGHTS and CDR2 as YDEGEE. V shed 3 bases, J shed 1 base, and the junction held 3 bases outside the gene matches. The CDR3 spans 14 residues. The CDR3 loop reads CASSSRDRNTEAFF. The CDR3 coding sequence is TGTGCCAGCAGCTCCCGGGACAGGAACACTGAAGCTTTCTTT.

The gene calls are TRBV29-1 and TRBJ1-1; D remains ambiguous. V was clipped by 7 bases and J by 2 bases, with 14 bases between them. The CDR3 covers 13 residues. From germline, CDR1 is SQVTM and CDR2 ANQGSEA. CDR3 bases: TGCAGCGCCTCCCGCGGGATTAACACTGAAGCTTTCTTT. Protein product: CSASRGINTEAFF.

J is TRBJ2-1 and V is TRBV5-1, with TRBD2 matching 13 bases. Germline CDR1 is SGHRS and CDR2 is YFSETQ. The ends lost 2 bases at V and 6 bases at J; junction bases unmatched: 2. CDR3 size: 15 residues. CDR3: CASSLLAGGPNEQFF. Written as DNA, the CDR3 is TGCGCCAGCAGCTTACTAGCGGGAGGGCCCAATGAGCAGTTCTTC. Variable domain in full (rest from reference TRBV5-1 and TRBJ2-1): KAGVTQTPRYLIKTRGQQVTLSCSPISGHRSVSWYQQTPGQGLQFLFEYFSETQRNKGNFPGRFSGRQFSNSRSEMNVSTLELGDSALYLCASSLLAGGPNEQFFGPGTRLTVL.

The V gene is TRBV11-2, the J gene TRBJ2-7; 13 bases line up with TRBD2. From germline, CDR1 is SGHAT and CDR2 FQNNGV. Germline trimming cut 5 bases from V and 1 base from J; bases unmatched to any gene: 2. CDR3 length equals 15 residues. For the CDR3, the DNA is TGTGCCAGCAGCCGGGGACTAGCGGGATCCTACGAGCAGTACTTC. As protein: CASSRGLAGSYEQYF.

The chain combines TRBV29-1 with TRBJ2-7; 7 nucleotides line up with TRBD2. CDR3 length: 13 residues. V gave up 7 bases and J gave up 5 bases; unmatched junction bases: 11. Germline CDR1 and CDR2: SQVTM and ANQGSEA. CDR3: CSGTVGGSNEQYF. The CDR3 DNA is TGCAGCGGAACCGTCGGGGGGTCGAACGAGCAGTACTTC.

CDR3 loop: CATSPSAGLDNEKLFF. DNA of the CDR3: TGTGCCACCAGCCCTAGCGCGGGGCTCGATAATGAAAAACTGTTTTTT. The gene calls are TRBV15 and TRBJ1-4; possibly TRBD1 for D (5 bases). The V and J ends lost 5 bases and 4 bases respectively, with 17 bases between them. CDR3 length equals 16 residues. CDR1 and CDR2 (germline): LNHNV, YYDKDF (reference sequence). Full variable domain (missing parts from reference TRBV15 and TRBJ1-4): DAMVIQNPRYQVTQFGKPVTLSCSQTLNHNVMYWYQQKSSQAPKLLFHYYDKDFNNEADTPDNFQSRRPNTSFCFLDIRSPGLGDTAMYLCATSPSAGLDNEKLFFGSGTQLSVL.

CDR3 coding DNA: TGTGCCACCGCGGGGGGGTCGGGAAATTCACCCCTCCACTTT. As protein: CATAGGSGNSPLHF. The rearrangement links TRBV6-6 to TRBJ1-6; TRBD1 is a possible D gene (5 bases). Germline V lookup: CDR1 MNHNY, CDR2 SVGAGI (reference sequence). The germline V and J ends were trimmed by 10 bases and 7 bases, with 17 bases remaining between them. The CDR3 sequence is 14 residues long.

The V gene is TRBV3-1 (or the pseudogene TRBV3-2), the J gene TRBJ1-2; D perhaps matches TRBD1 (6 bases). Germline V lookup: CDR1 LGHDT, CDR2 YNNKEL (reference sequence). Trimming removed 6 bases at V and 3 bases at J, with 11 bases between. CDR3 length: 13 amino acids. CDR3 bases: TGTGCCAGCAGTAACAGGGTGCACTATGGCTACACCTTC. It encodes CASSNRVHYGYTF.

The chain recombines TRBV29-1 with TRBJ2-3; possibly TRBD2 for D (6 bases). There are 13 residues in the CDR3. CDR1 SQVTM and CDR2 ANQGSEA come from the germline V gene. Trimming removed 7 bases at V and 2 bases at J, with 13 bases between. Written as DNA, the CDR3 is TGCAGCGCCCGACTAGATTTCACAGATACGCAGTATTTT. Translating gives CSARLDFTDTQYF.

V and J are TRBV27 and TRBJ2-6; 7 bases are a match to TRBD1. The CDR3 covers 15 residues. V was pared by 6 bases and J by 0 bases, with 2 bases of the junction left unmatched. Germline assignment: CDR1 MNHEY and CDR2 SMNVEV (reference sequence). CDR3 sequence: CASRRQGSGANVLTF. In DNA form, the CDR3 reads TGTGCCAGCAGGCGACAGGGCTCTGGGGCCAACGTCCTGACTTTC.

V gene TRBV9 combines with J gene TRBJ2-5; 7 bases line up with TRBD1. CDR3 size: 14 residues. CDR1 is SGDLS, CDR2 YYNGEE, per germline. Unmatched junction bases numbered 7, after V lost 4 bases and J lost 4 bases. The chain's CDR3 is CASSPLRQGETQYF. CDR3 in DNA: TGTGCCAGCAGCCCATTAAGACAGGGAGAGACCCAGTACTTC.

The gene calls are TRBV30 and TRBJ2-7; 12 nucleotides line up with TRBD1. Germline loops: CDR1 GTSNPN, CDR2 SVGIG (reference sequence). The CDR3 has 17 amino acids. Trimming cost V 2 bases and J 7 bases; bases outside gene matches: 15. CDR3 amino acids: CAWSSPNPGTGGREQYF. The CDR3 DNA reads TGTGCCTGGAGTTCGCCGAACCCCGGGACAGGGGGCCGAGAGCAGTACTTC.

This chain links TRBV3-1 (or the pseudogene TRBV3-2) with TRBJ2-7; D not resolved. V lost 6 bases to trimming and J lost 2 bases, with 11 bases between them. The CDR3 has 13 residues. The germline V gene has CDR1 LGHDT and CDR2 YNNKEL (reference sequence). CDR3 sequence (DNA): TGTGCCAGCAGTGGCAGTCCTCCCTACGAGCAGTACTTC. Amino acid sequence: CASSGSPPYEQYF.

The chain has TRBV3-1 (or the pseudogene TRBV3-2) and TRBJ1-2, with a tentative D call TRBD1 (6 bases). Germline lookup yields CDR1 LGHDT and CDR2 YNNKEL (reference sequence). V was trimmed by 6 bases and J by 8 bases, leaving 16 bases between them. The CDR3 sequence is 13 residues long. CDR3 DNA: TGTGCCAGCAGAAATCCACAGGGTTCGGGCTACACCTTC. It specifies CASRNPQGSGYTF.

The chain joins TRBV6-2 or TRBV6-3 to TRBJ1-1; D is possibly TRBD1 (5 bases). Germline lookup yields CDR1 MNHEY and CDR2 SVGEGT. Trimming removed 0 bases from V and 0 bases from J, with 11 bases in between. CDR3 length: 16 amino acids. CDR3 loop: CASSYSRGEMNTEAFF. CDR3 DNA sequence: TGTGCCAGCAGTTACTCGCGGGGCGAGATGAACACTGAAGCTTTCTTT.

The rearrangement links TRBV6-5 to TRBJ2-5; TRBD1 is a possible D gene (6 bases). This CDR3 spans 13 amino acids. Per germline, CDR1 MNHEY and CDR2 SVGAGI. V lost 8 bases to trimming and J lost 5 bases, with 15 bases between them. Here the CDR3 DNA reads TGTGCCAGCTCACAGGGACACCGGGAGACCCAGTACTTC. Translation: CASSQGHRETQYF.

This clone has a single count. The V call is TRBV10-1, the J call TRBJ1-1, with D hard to call. Germline CDR1 WNHNN, CDR2 SYGVQD (reference sequence). V was clipped by 2 bases and J by 5 bases, with 12 bases between them. This CDR3 has 14 amino acids. CDR3 region: CASSEPWGETEAFF. CDR3 nucleotide sequence: TGCGCCAGCAGTGAGCCCTGGGGAGAGACTGAAGCTTTCTTT.

V and J are TRBV21-1 and TRBJ2-1; TRBD2 is the table's D call, not checked against the DNA. TRBV21-1 corresponds to a pseudogene. This CDR3 comprises 18 residues. The CDR3 nucleotides are TGTGCCAGCAGCAAAGTGGTGAGGACTAGCGAATACTACAATGAGCAGTTCTTC. This translates into CASSKVVRTSEYYNEQFF.

The chain uses TRBV9 and TRBJ1-1; unclear D gene. The CDR3 runs to 13 residues. With 2 bases removed from V and 3 bases from J, the gap between germline ends came to 8 bases. Germline lookup yields CDR1 SGDLS and CDR2 YYNGEE. CDR3 bases: TGTGCCAGCAGCGTCCTACCGGACACTGAAGCTTTCTTT. Its protein product is CASSVLPDTEAFF.